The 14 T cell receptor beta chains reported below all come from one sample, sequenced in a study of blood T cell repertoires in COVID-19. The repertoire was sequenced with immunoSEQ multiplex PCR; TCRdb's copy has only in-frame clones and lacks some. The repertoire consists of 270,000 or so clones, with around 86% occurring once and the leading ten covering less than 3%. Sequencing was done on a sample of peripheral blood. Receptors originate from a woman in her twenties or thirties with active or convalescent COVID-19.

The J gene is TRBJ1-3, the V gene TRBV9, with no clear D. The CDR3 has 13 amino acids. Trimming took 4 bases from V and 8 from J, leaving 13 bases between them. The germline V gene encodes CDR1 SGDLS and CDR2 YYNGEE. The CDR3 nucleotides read TGTGCCAGCAGCCCTGGGCCCGGGGACACCATATATTTT. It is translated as CASSPGPGDTIYF.

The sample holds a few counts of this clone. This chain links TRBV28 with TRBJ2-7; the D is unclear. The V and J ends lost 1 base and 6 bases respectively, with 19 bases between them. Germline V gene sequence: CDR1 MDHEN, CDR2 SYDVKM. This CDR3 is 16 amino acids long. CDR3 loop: CASSLSYGPGDGEQYF. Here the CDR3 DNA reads TGTGCCAGCAGTTTATCCTATGGTCCAGGCGACGGCGAGCAGTACTTC.

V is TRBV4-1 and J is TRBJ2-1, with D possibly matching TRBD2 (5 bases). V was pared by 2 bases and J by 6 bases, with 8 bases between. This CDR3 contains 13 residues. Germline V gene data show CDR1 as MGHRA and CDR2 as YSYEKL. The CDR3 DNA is TGCGCCAGCAGCCAAAGAGCGGCCAATGAGCAGTTCTTC. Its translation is CASSQRAANEQFF.

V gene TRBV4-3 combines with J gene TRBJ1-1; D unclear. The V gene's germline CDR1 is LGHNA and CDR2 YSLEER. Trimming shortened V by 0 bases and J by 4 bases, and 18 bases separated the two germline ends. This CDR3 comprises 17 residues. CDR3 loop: CASSQERGSEWSTEAFF. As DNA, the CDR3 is TGCGCCAGCAGCCAAGAGCGAGGGAGTGAGTGGAGCACTGAAGCTTTCTTT.

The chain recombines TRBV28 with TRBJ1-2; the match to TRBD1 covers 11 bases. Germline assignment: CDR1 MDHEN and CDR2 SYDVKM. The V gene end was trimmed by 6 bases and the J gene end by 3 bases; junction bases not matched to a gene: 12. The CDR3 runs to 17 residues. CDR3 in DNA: TGTGCCAGCAGCCAAACGCGAAGGGACAGGGGGGACTATGGCTACACCTTC. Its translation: CASSQTRRDRGDYGYTF.

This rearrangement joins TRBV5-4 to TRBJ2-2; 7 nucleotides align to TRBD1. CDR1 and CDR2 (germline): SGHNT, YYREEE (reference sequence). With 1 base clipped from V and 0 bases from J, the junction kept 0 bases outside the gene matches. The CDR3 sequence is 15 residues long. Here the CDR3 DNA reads TGTGCCAGCAGCTTGACAGGGGCGAACACCGGGGAGCTGTTTTTT. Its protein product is CASSLTGANTGELFF.

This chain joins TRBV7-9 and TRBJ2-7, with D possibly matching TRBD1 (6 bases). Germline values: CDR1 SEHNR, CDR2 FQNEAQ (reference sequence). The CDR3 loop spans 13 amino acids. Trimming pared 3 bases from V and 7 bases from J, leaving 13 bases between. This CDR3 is CASSFGGRAEQYF. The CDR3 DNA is TGTGCCAGCAGCTTTGGGGGCAGGGCAGAGCAGTACTTC.

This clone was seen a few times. The CDR3 nucleotides are TGTGCCAGCAGCTTGCAGGGAACCAATGAGCAGTTCTTC. Its translation: CASSLQGTNEQFF. The V gene is TRBV7-2, the J gene TRBJ2-1; D possibly corresponds to TRBD1 (5 bases). Germline V gives CDR1 SGHTA, CDR2 FQGNSA. CDR3 length equals 13 residues. The V end lost 3 bases, the J end lost 6 bases, and 9 bases lay between the germline ends.

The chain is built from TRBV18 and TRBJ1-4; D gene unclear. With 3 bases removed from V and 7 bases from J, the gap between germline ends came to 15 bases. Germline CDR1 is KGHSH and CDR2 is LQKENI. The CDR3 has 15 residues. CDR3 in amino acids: CASSPSAGRGEKLFF. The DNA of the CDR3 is TGTGCCAGCTCACCTAGCGCAGGCCGGGGTGAAAAACTGTTTTTT. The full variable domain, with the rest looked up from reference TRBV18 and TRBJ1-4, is NAGVMQNPRHLVRRRGQEARLRCSPMKGHSHVYWYRQLPEEGLKFMVYLQKENIIDESGMPKERFSAEFPKEGPSILRIQQVVRGDSAAYFCASSPSAGRGEKLFFGSGTQLSVL.

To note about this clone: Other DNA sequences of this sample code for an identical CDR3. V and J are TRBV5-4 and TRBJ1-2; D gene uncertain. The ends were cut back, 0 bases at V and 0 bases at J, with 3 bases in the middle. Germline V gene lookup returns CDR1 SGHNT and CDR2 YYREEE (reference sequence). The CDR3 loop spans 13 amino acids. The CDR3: CASSLDSNYGYTF. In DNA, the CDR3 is TGTGCCAGCAGCTTGGACTCTAACTATGGCTACACCTTC.

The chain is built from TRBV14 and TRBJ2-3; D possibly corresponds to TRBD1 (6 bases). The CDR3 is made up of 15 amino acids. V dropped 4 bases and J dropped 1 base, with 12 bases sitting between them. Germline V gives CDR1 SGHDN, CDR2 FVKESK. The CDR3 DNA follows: TGTGCCAGCAGCCGCACAGGGTTGGGCACAGATACGCAGTATTTT. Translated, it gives CASSRTGLGTDTQYF. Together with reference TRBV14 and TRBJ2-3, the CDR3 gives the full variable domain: EAGVTQFPSHSVIEKGQTVTLRCDPISGHDNLYWYRRVMGKEIKFLLHFVKESKQDESGMPNNRFLAERTGGTYSTLKVQPAELEDSGVYFCASSRTGLGTDTQYFGPGTRLTVL.

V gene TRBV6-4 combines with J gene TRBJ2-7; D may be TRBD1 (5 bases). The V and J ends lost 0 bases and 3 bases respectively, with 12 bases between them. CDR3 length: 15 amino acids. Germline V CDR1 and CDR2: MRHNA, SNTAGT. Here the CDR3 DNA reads TGTGCCAGCAGTGACTCTTTCAGGGCAGTCTACGAGCAGTACTTC. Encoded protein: CASSDSFRAVYEQYF.

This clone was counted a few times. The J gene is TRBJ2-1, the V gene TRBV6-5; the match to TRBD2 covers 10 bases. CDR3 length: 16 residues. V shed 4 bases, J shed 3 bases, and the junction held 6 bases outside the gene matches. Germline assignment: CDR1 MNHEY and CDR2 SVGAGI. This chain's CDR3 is CASSLRTSGYYNEQFF. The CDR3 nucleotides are TGTGCCAGCAGTTTGCGGACTAGCGGTTACTACAATGAGCAGTTCTTC.

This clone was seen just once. The CDR3 sequence is CASSLDRFGGELFF. CDR3 nucleotide sequence: TGTGCCAGCAGTTTGGACAGGTTTGGCGGGGAGCTGTTTTTT. This chain uses TRBV28 with TRBJ2-2, with 7 bases aligning to TRBD1. The CDR3 runs 14 residues. Germline lookup yields CDR1 MDHEN and CDR2 SYDVKM. The V gene end was trimmed by 3 bases and the J gene end by 7 bases; junction bases not matched to a gene: 5.